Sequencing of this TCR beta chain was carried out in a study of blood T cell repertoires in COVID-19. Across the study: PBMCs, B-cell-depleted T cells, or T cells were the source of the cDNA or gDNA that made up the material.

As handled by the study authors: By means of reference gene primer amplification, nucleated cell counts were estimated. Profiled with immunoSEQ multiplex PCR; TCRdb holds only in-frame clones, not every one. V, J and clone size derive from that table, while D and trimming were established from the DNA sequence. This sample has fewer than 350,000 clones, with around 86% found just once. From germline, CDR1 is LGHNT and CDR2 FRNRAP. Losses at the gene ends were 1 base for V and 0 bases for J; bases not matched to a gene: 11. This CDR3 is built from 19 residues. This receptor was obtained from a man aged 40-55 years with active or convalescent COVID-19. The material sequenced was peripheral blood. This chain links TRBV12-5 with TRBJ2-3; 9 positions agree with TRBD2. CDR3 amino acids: CASGLGLSSGMISTDTQYF. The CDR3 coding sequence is TGTGCTAGTGGTTTGGGACTCTCTAGCGGGATGATTAGCACAGATACGCAGTATTTT.